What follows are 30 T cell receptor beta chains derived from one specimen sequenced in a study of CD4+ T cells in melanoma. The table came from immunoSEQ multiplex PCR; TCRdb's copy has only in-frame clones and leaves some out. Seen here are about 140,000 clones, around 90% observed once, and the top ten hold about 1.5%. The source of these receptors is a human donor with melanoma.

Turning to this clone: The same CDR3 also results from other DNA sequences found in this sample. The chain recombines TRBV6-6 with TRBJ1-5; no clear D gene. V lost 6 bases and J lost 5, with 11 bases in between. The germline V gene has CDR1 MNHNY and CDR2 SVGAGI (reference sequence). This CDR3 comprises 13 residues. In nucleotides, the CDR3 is TGTGCCAGCAGCTACAGCCGGGATCAGCCCCAGCATTTT. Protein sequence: CASSYSRDQPQHF.

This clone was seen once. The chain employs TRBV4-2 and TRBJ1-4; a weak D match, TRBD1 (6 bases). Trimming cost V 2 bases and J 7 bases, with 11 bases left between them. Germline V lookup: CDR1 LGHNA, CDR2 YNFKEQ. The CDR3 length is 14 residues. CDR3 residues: CASSQRGAGEKLFF. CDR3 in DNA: TGTGCCAGCAGCCAACGGGGGGCGGGTGAAAAACTGTTTTTT.

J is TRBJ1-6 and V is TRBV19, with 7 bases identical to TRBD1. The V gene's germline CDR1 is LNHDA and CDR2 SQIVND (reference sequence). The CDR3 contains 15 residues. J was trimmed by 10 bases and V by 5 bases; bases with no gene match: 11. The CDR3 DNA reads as TGTGCCAGTAGTCCTCCGACAGGGTCAAGCTCACCCCTCCACTTT. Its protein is CASSPPTGSSSPLHF.

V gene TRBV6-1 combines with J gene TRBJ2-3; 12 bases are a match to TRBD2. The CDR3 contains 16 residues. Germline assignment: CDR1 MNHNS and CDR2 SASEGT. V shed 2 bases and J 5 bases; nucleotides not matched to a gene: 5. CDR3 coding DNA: TGTGCCAGCAGTGAACTAGCGGGGGGGTTGGTAGATACGCAGTATTTT. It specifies CASSELAGGLVDTQYF.

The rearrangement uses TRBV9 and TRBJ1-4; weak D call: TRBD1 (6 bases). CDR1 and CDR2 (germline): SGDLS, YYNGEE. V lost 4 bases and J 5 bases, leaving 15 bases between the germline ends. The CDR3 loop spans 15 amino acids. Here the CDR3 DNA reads TGTGCCAGCAGCCTTAGAACAGGGTTGAATGAAAAACTGTTTTTT. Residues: CASSLRTGLNEKLFF.

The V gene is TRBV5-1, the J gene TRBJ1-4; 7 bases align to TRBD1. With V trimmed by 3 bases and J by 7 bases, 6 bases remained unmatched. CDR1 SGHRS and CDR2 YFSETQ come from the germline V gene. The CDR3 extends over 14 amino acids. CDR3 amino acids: CASSSHRGSEKLFF. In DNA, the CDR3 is TGCGCCAGCAGCTCCCACAGGGGTAGTGAAAAACTGTTTTTT.

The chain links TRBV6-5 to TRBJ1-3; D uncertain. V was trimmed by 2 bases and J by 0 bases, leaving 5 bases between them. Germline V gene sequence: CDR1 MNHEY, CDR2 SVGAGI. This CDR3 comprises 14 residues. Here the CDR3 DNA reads TGTGCCAGCAGTTACACTGTCTCTGGAAACACCATATATTTT. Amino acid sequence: CASSYTVSGNTIYF.

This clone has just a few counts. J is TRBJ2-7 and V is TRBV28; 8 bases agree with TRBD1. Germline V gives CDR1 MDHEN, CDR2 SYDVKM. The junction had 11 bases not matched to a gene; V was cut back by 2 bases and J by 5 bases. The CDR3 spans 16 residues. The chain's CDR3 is CASSLPSGTGVDEQYF. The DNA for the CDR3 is TGTGCCAGCAGTTTACCCTCAGGGACAGGCGTCGACGAGCAGTACTTC.

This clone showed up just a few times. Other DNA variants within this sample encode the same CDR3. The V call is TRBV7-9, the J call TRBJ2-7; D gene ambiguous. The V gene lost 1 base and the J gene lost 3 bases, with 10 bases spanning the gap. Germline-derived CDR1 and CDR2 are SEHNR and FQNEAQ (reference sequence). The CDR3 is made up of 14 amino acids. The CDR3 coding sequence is TGTGCCAGCAGCTTAGAAGGGCCTGGCTACGAGCAGTACTTC. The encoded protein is CASSLEGPGYEQYF. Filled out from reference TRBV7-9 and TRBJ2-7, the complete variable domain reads DTGVSQNPRHKITKRGQNVTFRCDPISEHNRLYWYRQTLGQGPEFLTYFQNEAQLEKSRLLSDRFSAERPKGSFSTLEIQRTEQGDSAMYLCASSLEGPGYEQYFGPGTRLTVT.

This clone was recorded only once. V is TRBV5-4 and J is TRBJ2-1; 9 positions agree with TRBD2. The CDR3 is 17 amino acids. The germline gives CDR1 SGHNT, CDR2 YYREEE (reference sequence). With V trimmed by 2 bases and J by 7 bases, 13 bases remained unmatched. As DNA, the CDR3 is TGTGCCAGCAGCTTACAGAAGGGCGGGGGGGTTACGAATGAGCAGTTCTTC. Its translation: CASSLQKGGGVTNEQFF.

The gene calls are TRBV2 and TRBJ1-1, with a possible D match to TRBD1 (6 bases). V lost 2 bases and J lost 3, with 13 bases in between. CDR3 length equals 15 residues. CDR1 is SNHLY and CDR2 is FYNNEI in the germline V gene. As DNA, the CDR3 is TGTGCCAGCAGTGAACCTGGCAGACAGGACACTGAAGCTTTCTTT. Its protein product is CASSEPGRQDTEAFF.

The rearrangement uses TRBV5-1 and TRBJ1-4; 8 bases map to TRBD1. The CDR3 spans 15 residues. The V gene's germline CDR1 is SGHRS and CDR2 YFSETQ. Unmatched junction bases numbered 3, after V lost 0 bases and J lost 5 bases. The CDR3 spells CASSLETGVNEKLFF. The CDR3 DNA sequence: TGCGCCAGCAGCTTGGAGACAGGGGTCAATGAAAAACTGTTTTTT.

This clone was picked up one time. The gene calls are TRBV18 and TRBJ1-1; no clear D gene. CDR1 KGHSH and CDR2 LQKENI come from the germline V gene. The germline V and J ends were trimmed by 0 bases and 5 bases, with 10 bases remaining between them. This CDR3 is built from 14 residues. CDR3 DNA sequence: TGTGCCAGCTCACCACCGAATTTGGATACTGAAGCTTTCTTT. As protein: CASSPPNLDTEAFF.

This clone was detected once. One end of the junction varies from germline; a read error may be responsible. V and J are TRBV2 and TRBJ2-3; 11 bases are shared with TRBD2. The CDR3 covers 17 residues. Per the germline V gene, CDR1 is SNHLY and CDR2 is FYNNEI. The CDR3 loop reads CASNRLAGGINTDTQYF. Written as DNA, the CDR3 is TGTGCGAGCAACAGGCTAGCGGGGGGAATAAACACAGATACGCAGTATTTT. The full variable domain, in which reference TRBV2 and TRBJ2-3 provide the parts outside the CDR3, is EPEVTQTPSHQVTQMGQEVILRCVPISNHLYFYWYRQILGQKVEFLVSFYNNEISEKSEIFDDQFSVERPDGSNFTLKIRSTKLEDSAMYFCASNRLAGGINTDTQYFGPGTRLTVL.

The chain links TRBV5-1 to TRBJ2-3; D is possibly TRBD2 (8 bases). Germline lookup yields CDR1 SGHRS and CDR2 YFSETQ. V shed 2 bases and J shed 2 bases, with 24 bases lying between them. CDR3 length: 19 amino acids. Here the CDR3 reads CASSFKGAVPGGPTDTQYF. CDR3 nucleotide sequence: TGCGCCAGCAGCTTTAAGGGGGCAGTTCCGGGGGGGCCCACAGATACGCAGTATTTT.

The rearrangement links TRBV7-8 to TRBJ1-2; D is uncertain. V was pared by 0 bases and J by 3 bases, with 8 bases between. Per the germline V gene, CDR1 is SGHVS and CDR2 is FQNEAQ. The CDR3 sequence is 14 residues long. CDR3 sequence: CASSLALTDYGYTF. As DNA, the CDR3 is TGTGCCAGCAGCTTAGCACTTACGGACTATGGCTACACCTTC. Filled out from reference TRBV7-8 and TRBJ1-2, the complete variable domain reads GAGVSQSPRYKVAKRGQDVALRCDPISGHVSLFWYQQALGQGPEFLTYFQNEAQLDKSGLPSDRFFAERPEGSVSTLKIQRTQQEDSAVYLCASSLALTDYGYTFGSGTRLTVV.

The CDR3 protein is CASSPTKGTEAFF. The CDR3 nucleotides read TGTGCCAGCAGCCCCACCAAGGGGACTGAAGCTTTCTTT. The V gene is TRBV7-3, the J gene TRBJ1-1; possible D gene TRBD1, 5 bases. Germline V gene data show CDR1 as SGHTA and CDR2 as FQGTGA. The V and J ends lost 5 bases and 5 bases respectively, with 12 bases between them. This CDR3 contains 13 residues.

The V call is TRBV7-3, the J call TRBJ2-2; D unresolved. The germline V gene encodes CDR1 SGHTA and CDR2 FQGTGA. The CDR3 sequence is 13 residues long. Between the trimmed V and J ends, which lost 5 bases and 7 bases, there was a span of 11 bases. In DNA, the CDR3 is TGTGCCAGCAGCCCCTACTACGACGGGGAGCTGTTTTTT. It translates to CASSPYYDGELFF.

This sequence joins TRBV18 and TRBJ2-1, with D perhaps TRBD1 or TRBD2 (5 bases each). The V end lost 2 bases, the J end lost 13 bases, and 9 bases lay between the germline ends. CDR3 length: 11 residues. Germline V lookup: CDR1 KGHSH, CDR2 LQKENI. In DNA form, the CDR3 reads TGTGCCAGCTCACCAGGGACGGATCAGTTCTTC. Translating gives CASSPGTDQFF.

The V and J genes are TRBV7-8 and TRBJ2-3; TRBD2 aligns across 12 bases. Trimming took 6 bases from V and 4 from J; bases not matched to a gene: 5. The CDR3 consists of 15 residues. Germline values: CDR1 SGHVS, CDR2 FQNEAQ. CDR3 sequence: CASRTSGGRSDTQYF. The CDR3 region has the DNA TGTGCCAGCAGAACTAGCGGGGGGAGGTCAGATACGCAGTATTTT.

CDR3 DNA: TGTGCCAGCTCACAGGGGGTTGACACTGAAGCTTTCTTT. This encodes CASSQGVDTEAFF. The J gene is TRBJ1-1, the V gene TRBV18; a weak D match, TRBD1 (6 bases). The CDR3 length is 13 residues. Germline V gene sequence: CDR1 KGHSH, CDR2 LQKENI. V was clipped by 4 bases and J by 3 bases, with 9 bases between them.

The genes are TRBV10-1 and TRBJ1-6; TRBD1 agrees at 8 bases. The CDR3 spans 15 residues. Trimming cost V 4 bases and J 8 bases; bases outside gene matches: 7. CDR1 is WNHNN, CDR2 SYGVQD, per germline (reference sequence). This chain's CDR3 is CASSGRTGRDSPLHF. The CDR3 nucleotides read TGCGCCAGCAGTGGTCGGACAGGGCGGGATTCACCCCTCCACTTT.

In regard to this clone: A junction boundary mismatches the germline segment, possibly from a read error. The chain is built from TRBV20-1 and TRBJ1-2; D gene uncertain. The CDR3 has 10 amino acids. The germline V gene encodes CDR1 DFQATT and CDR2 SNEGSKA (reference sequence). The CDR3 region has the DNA TGCAGTGCTCCTTTCCTCGGGGTGGTCTTC. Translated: CSAPFLGVVF.

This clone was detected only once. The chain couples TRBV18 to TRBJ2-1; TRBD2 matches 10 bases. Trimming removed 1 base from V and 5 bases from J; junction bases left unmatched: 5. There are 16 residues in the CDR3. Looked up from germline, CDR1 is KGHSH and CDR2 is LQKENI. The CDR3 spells CASSPRTSGDNNEQFF. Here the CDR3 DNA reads TGTGCCAGCTCACCACGGACTAGCGGAGATAACAATGAGCAGTTCTTC.

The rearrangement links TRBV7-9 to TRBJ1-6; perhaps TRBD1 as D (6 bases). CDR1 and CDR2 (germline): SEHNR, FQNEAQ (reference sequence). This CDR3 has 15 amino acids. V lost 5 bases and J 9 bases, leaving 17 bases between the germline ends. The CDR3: CASSPTGTIGSPLHF. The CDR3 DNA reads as TGTGCCAGCAGCCCCACCGGGACAATAGGTTCACCCCTCCACTTT.

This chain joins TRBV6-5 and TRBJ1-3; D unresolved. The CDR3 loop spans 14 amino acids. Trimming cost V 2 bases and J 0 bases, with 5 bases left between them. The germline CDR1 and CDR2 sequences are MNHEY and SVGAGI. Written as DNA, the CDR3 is TGTGCCAGCAGTTACCTAAGCTCTGGAAACACCATATATTTT. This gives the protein CASSYLSSGNTIYF.

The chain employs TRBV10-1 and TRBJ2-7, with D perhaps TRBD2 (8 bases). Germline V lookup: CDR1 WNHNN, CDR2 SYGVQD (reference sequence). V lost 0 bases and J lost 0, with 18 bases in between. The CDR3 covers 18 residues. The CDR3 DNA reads TGCGCCAGCAGTGAGTCAATCGGGCGGGGGGACAGCTCCTACGAGCAGTACTTC. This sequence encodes CASSESIGRGDSSYEQYF.

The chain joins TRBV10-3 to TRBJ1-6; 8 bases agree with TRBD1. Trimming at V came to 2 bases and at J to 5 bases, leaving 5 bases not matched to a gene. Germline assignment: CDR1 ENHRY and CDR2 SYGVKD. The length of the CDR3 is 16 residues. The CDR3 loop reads CAISETSGQDNSPLHF. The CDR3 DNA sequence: TGTGCCATCAGTGAGACCTCGGGACAGGATAATTCACCCCTCCACTTT.

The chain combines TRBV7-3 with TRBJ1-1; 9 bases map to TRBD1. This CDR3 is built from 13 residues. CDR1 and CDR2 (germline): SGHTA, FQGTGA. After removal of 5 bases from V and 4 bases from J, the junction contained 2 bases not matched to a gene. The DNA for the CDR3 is TGTGCCAGCAGCCAGACAGGGGGCACTGAAGCTTTCTTT. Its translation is CASSQTGGTEAFF.

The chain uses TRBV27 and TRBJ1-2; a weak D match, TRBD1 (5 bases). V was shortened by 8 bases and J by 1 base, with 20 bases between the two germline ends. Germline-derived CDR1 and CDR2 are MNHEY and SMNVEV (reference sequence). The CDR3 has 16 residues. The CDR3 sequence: CASLPRRGEINYGYTF. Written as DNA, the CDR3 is TGTGCCAGCTTGCCCCGTCGGGGCGAGATTAACTATGGCTACACCTTC.